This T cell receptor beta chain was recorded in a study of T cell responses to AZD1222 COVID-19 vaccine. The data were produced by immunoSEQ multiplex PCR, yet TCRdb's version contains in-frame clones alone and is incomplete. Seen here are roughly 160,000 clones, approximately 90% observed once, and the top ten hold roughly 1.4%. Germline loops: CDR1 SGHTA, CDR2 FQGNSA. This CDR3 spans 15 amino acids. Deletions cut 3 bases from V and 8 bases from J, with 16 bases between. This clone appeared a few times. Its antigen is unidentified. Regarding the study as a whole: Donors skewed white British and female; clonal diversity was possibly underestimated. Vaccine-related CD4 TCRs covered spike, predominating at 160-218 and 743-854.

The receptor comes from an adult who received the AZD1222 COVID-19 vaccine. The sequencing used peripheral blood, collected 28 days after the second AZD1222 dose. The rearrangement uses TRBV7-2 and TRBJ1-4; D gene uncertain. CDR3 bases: TGTGCCAGCAGCTTCCTTGGAGGACCCGAAGAAAAACTGTTTTTT. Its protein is CASSFLGGPEEKLFF.